Listed below are T cell receptor beta chains from one sample, sequenced in a study of OX40 agonist ivuxolimab in advanced cancers. Produced via immunoSEQ multiplex PCR; TCRdb's table is partial and in-frame only. This sample has 45,000 to 60,000 clones, with less than 90% found just once. The sample here was CD4+ or CD8+ T cells sorted from blood, taken in a trial of the OX40 agonist ivuxolimab. The origin of the receptors is an adult with an advanced solid tumor such as melanoma, head and neck, liver or kidney cancer. Both conserved end residues are part of each CDR3. A D gene is named only where the DNA matches it firmly. Clone size is shown for a subset of rows, as once, few, many or a class of expanded clone.

clone size: once; J gene: TRBJ1-1; D gene: TRBD1; V gene: TRBV7-3; CDR3 protein: CASSLKVWTGSTEAFF; CDR3 DNA: TGTGCCAGCAGCTTAAAAGTATGGACAGGGAGTACTGAAGCTTTCTTT
clone size: few; J gene: TRBJ1-2; D gene: -; V gene: TRBV6-5; CDR3 protein: CASSTFRDLYGYTF; CDR3 DNA: TGTGCCAGCAGCACTTTTCGGGACCTCTATGGCTACACCTTC
clone size: -; J gene: TRBJ2-3; D gene: -; V gene: TRBV4-1; CDR3 protein: CASSQGTRGADTQYF; CDR3 DNA: TGCGCCAGCAGCCAAGGCACAAGGGGCGCAGATACGCAGTATTTT
clone size: -; J gene: TRBJ1-2; D gene: -; V gene: TRBV7-9; CDR3 protein: CASSLGDRPVGYTF; CDR3 DNA: TGTGCCAGCAGCTTAGGCGACAGGCCGGTAGGCTACACCTTC
clone size: -; J gene: TRBJ2-1; D gene: -; V gene: TRBV7-2; CDR3 protein: CASSLDRTTNEQFF; CDR3 DNA: TGTGCCAGCAGCTTAGATCGGACCACGAATGAGCAGTTCTTC
clone size: few; J gene: TRBJ1-1; D gene: -; V gene: TRBV4-1; CDR3 protein: CASSPSRGGTEAFF; CDR3 DNA: TGCGCCAGCAGTCCCAGCCGGGGAGGTACTGAAGCTTTCTTT
clone size: -; J gene: TRBJ1-6; D gene: -; V gene: TRBV12-5; CDR3 protein: CASAGNSPLHF; CDR3 DNA: TGTGCTAGTGCCGGAAATTCACCCCTCCACTTT
clone size: once; J gene: TRBJ2-4; D gene: TRBD1; V gene: TRBV25-1; CDR3 protein: CASSAGTGLNF; CDR3 DNA: TGTGCCAGCAGTGCCGGGACAGGATTGAACTTC
clone size: -; J gene: TRBJ2-2; D gene: TRBD1; V gene: TRBV5-1; CDR3 protein: CASSLRGQGASNTGELFF; CDR3 DNA: TGCGCCAGCAGCTTGAGGGGACAGGGGGCTTCGAACACCGGGGAGCTGTTTTTT
clone size: few; J gene: TRBJ2-2; D gene: TRBD2; V gene: TRBV2; CDR3 protein: CASSLSGGLAGELFF; CDR3 DNA: TGTGCCAGCAGTTTGAGCGGGGGACTGGCCGGGGAGCTGTTTTTT
clone size: -; J gene: TRBJ1-3; D gene: -; V gene: TRBV6-5; CDR3 protein: CASSYSPASSGNTIYF; CDR3 DNA: TGTGCCAGCAGTTACTCGCCGGCCAGCTCTGGAAACACCATATATTTT
clone size: -; J gene: TRBJ2-3; D gene: -; V gene: TRBV5-1; CDR3 protein: CASSLVQGSTDTQYF; CDR3 DNA: TGCGCCAGCAGCTTGGTTCAGGGTAGCACAGATACGCAGTATTTT
clone size: -; J gene: TRBJ2-2; D gene: TRBD2; V gene: TRBV7-6; CDR3 protein: CASSTAGGITGELFF; CDR3 DNA: TGTGCCAGCAGCACAGCGGGGGGCATCACCGGGGAGCTGTTTTTT
clone size: -; J gene: TRBJ1-3; D gene: -; V gene: TRBV27; CDR3 protein: CASSLGGAGNTIYF; CDR3 DNA: TGTGCCAGCAGTTTAGGAGGGGCTGGAAACACCATATATTTT
clone size: -; J gene: TRBJ1-1; D gene: TRBD1; V gene: TRBV5-1; CDR3 protein: CASSLVSVGTGVRFSRNTEAFF; CDR3 DNA: TGCGCCAGCAGCTTGGTTTCAGTGGGGACAGGGGTTAGATTTAGTCGGAACACTGAAGCTTTCTTT
clone size: -; J gene: TRBJ1-3; D gene: -; V gene: TRBV5-1; CDR3 protein: CASSLQAIKDSGNTIYF; CDR3 DNA: TGCGCCAGCAGCTTGCAGGCCATCAAGGATTCTGGAAACACCATATATTTT
clone size: -; J gene: TRBJ1-2; D gene: -; V gene: TRBV6-1; CDR3 protein: CASSEGRIYGYTF; CDR3 DNA: TGTGCCAGCAGTGAAGGACGGATCTATGGCTACACCTTC
clone size: -; J gene: TRBJ2-2; D gene: -; V gene: TRBV5-1; CDR3 protein: CASSPQIVAGELFF; CDR3 DNA: TGCGCCAGCAGCCCCCAAATTGTGGCCGGGGAGCTGTTTTTT
clone size: -; J gene: TRBJ1-4; D gene: TRBD1; V gene: TRBV14; CDR3 protein: CASRRQGAINEKLFF; CDR3 DNA: TGTGCCAGCAGACGACAGGGGGCAATAAATGAAAAACTGTTTTTT
clone size: once; J gene: TRBJ2-2; D gene: TRBD2; V gene: TRBV6-5; CDR3 protein: CASSYRGGMNTGELFF; CDR3 DNA: TGTGCCAGCAGTTATCGCGGGGGGATGAACACCGGGGAGCTGTTTTTT
clone size: once; J gene: TRBJ1-2; D gene: -; V gene: TRBV5-4; CDR3 protein: CASCVGLGLSYSWTF; CDR3 DNA: TGTGCCAGCTGCGTGGGCTTGGGTTTGTCTTACTCCTGGACCTTC
clone size: -; J gene: TRBJ1-3; D gene: -; V gene: TRBV6-4; CDR3 protein: CASRPDGGNTIYF; CDR3 DNA: TGTGCCAGCAGACCAGACGGGGGTAACACCATATATTTT
clone size: once; J gene: TRBJ1-3; D gene: -; V gene: TRBV7-3; CDR3 protein: CASSLTSGNTIYF; CDR3 DNA: TGTGCCAGCAGCTTAACGTCCGGAAACACCATATATTTT
clone size: -; J gene: TRBJ1-2; D gene: -; V gene: TRBV11-2; CDR3 protein: CASSARQAYYGYTF; CDR3 DNA: TGTGCCAGCAGCGCGCGACAGGCCTACTATGGCTACACCTTC
clone size: -; J gene: TRBJ1-1; D gene: -; V gene: TRBV6-5; CDR3 protein: CASSYLGGAPTEAFF; CDR3 DNA: TGTGCCAGCAGTTATTTGGGGGGGGCTCCCACTGAAGCTTTCTTT
clone size: -; J gene: TRBJ2-3; D gene: -; V gene: TRBV9; CDR3 protein: CASSVSAGREDTQYF; CDR3 DNA: TGTGCCAGCAGCGTTTCGGCGGGTAGAGAAGATACGCAGTATTTT
clone size: -; J gene: TRBJ2-7; D gene: TRBD1; V gene: TRBV12-5; CDR3 protein: CASGLRLRGTVIYEQYF; CDR3 DNA: TGTGCTAGTGGTTTGAGACTTCGTGGGACAGTCATATACGAGCAGTACTTC
clone size: -; J gene: TRBJ1-1; D gene: -; V gene: TRBV9; CDR3 protein: CASSPIGATEAFF; CDR3 DNA: TGTGCCAGCAGCCCTATAGGGGCGACTGAAGCTTTCTTT
clone size: -; J gene: TRBJ1-3; D gene: -; V gene: TRBV30; CDR3 protein: CAWSLISGNTIYF; CDR3 DNA: TGTGCCTGGAGCTTAATCTCTGGAAACACCATATATTTT
clone size: -; J gene: TRBJ2-5; D gene: -; V gene: TRBV27; CDR3 protein: CASSGPGRGIETQYF; CDR3 DNA: TGTGCCAGCAGTGGCCCGGGGCGGGGCATTGAGACCCAGTACTTC
clone size: -; J gene: TRBJ2-1; D gene: -; V gene: TRBV28; CDR3 protein: CASSLISGSWGDEQFF; CDR3 DNA: TGTGCCAGCAGTTTAATCTCGGGGTCATGGGGTGATGAGCAGTTCTTC
clone size: -; J gene: TRBJ1-3; D gene: TRBD1; V gene: TRBV30; CDR3 protein: CAWSVKGAPGNTIYF; CDR3 DNA: TGTGCCTGGAGTGTGAAGGGGGCGCCTGGAAACACCATATATTTT
clone size: -; J gene: TRBJ1-6; D gene: -; V gene: TRBV6-5; CDR3 protein: CASSYLPRINSPLHF; CDR3 DNA: TGTGCCAGCAGTTACCTTCCCAGGATTAATTCACCCCTCCACTTT
clone size: -; J gene: TRBJ1-3; D gene: -; V gene: TRBV19; CDR3 protein: CASSISLYPGNSGNTIYF; CDR3 DNA: TGTGCCAGTAGTATATCTTTGTATCCGGGGAACTCTGGAAACACCATATATTTT
clone size: -; J gene: TRBJ2-1; D gene: -; V gene: TRBV7-3; CDR3 protein: CASSLEHFRGEQFF; CDR3 DNA: TGTGCCAGCAGCCTAGAGCACTTCCGCGGTGAGCAGTTCTTC
clone size: -; J gene: TRBJ2-7; D gene: TRBD1; V gene: TRBV6-6; CDR3 protein: CASSRDRSSYEQYF; CDR3 DNA: TGTGCCAGCAGTCGGGACAGGAGCTCCTACGAGCAGTACTTC
clone size: -; J gene: TRBJ2-2; D gene: -; V gene: TRBV30; CDR3 protein: CACPPAGQQTGELFF; CDR3 DNA: TGTGCCTGTCCCCCAGCGGGACAGCAAACCGGGGAGCTGTTTTTT
clone size: -; J gene: TRBJ1-1; D gene: TRBD1; V gene: TRBV23-1; CDR3 protein: CASSHPRQGVDTEAFF; CDR3 DNA: TGCGCCAGCAGTCACCCTAGACAGGGGGTGGACACTGAAGCTTTCTTT
clone size: -; J gene: TRBJ1-3; D gene: -; V gene: TRBV19; CDR3 protein: CASSKRDGGNTIYF; CDR3 DNA: TGTGCCAGTAGTAAAAGGGACGGAGGAAACACCATATATTTT
clone size: -; J gene: TRBJ2-7; D gene: -; V gene: TRBV4-2; CDR3 protein: CASSQDPSLGGEQYF; CDR3 DNA: TGTGCCAGCAGCCAAGATCCCTCCTTGGGAGGCGAGCAGTACTTC
clone size: once; J gene: TRBJ1-1; D gene: -; V gene: TRBV5-4; CDR3 protein: CASSYLARGSVNTEAFF; CDR3 DNA: TGTGCCAGCAGCTACTTGGCCAGGGGTTCGGTGAACACTGAAGCTTTCTTT
clone size: -; J gene: TRBJ1-2; D gene: TRBD1; V gene: TRBV30; CDR3 protein: CAWSEPGGGLPYGYTF; CDR3 DNA: TGTGCCTGGAGTGAACCAGGGGGCGGACTTCCCTATGGCTACACCTTC
clone size: -; J gene: TRBJ2-7; D gene: TRBD1; V gene: TRBV6-1; CDR3 protein: CASTKQKTGVYEQYF; CDR3 DNA: TGTGCCAGTACTAAACAGAAGACAGGGGTCTACGAGCAGTACTTC
clone size: -; J gene: TRBJ2-2; D gene: TRBD1; V gene: TRBV7-2; CDR3 protein: CASRPGQLNTGELFF; CDR3 DNA: TGTGCCAGCAGACCGGGACAGCTGAACACCGGGGAGCTGTTTTTT
clone size: -; J gene: TRBJ1-1; D gene: -; V gene: TRBV12-1; CDR3 protein: CASNPFPQVGTEAFF; CDR3 DNA: TGTGCCAGCAACCCTTTCCCTCAGGTTGGGACTGAAGCTTTCTTT
clone size: -; J gene: TRBJ1-6; D gene: -; V gene: TRBV6-5; CDR3 protein: CASRTGGQSNSPLHF; CDR3 DNA: TGTGCCAGCAGGACGGGGGGGCAGTCTAATTCACCCCTCCACTTT
clone size: -; J gene: TRBJ1-2; D gene: -; V gene: TRBV28; CDR3 protein: CASRTLTNYGYTF; CDR3 DNA: TGTGCCAGCAGGACACTCACAAACTATGGCTACACCTTC